This entry is about one T cell receptor (beta chain). This clone has just a few counts. No antigen is known for it. Within one base of it there is no much larger clone, and no base qualities were kept. Another Seattle source contributed samples from volunteer blood donors who had recovered from COVID-19. Each collaborating institution followed its own protocols to collect whole blood in K2EDTA tubes. For TCRbeta analysis, collaborators shipped samples in one of three forms: frozen whole blood, isolated PBMCs, or DNA extracted from either of those sample types. The immunoSEQ Assay, a bias-controlled multiplex PCR, was used to amplify TCRbeta CDR3 regions from genomic DNA. The study's processing was this. Within the assay, amplification of reference gene primers was used to estimate how many nucleated cells each sample contained. Sequence reads were collapsed and filtered to measure the absolute abundance of every unique TCRbeta CDR3 rearrangement. For each sample, productive Simpson clonality was calculated as the square root of Simpson's diversity index over productive rearrangements. TCRdb took over this immuneACCESS table, retaining in-frame rearrangements with V and J assigned. Such tables are incomplete; in checked studies, under half of the missing clones stem from an unresolved V gene, and the remainder is unexplained. The V and J calls and clone size come from that table; D and trimming were worked out from the DNA. The sample has under 250,000 clones on record, about 80% of them singletons. Around 3% of the sample belongs to the ten largest clones.

The record originates from a study of blood T cell repertoires in COVID-19 (TCRdb year 2020). Broadly, across the study: The collaborator samples originated in the United States, Italy and Spain and spanned the acute and convalescent phases of COVID-19. The prospective study material was composed of cDNA or gDNA derived from T cells, B-cell-depleted T cells, or PBMCs. Subjects who had been exposed to COVID-19, were actively infected with it, or had recovered from it provided the deeply sampled blood TCRbeta repertoires that made up the dataset. The repertoires were made available in a free public database intended to serve as a resource for research on the immune response to SARS-CoV-2. Samples came from the ongoing ImmuneRACE study (first 160 participants) plus 1,254 subjects from 6 global collaborators. Nearly every sample came with metadata listing a de-identified subject ID, COVID-19 status, age in years and sex. HLA class I and class II types, where available, came from metadata supplied by the sample provider rather than from assay-based typing.

Broad study findings and their caveats: The quantity of clinical and demographic metadata differed by source and by participant and was supplied without curation.

V and J are truncated by 0 bases and 2 bases respectively, leaving an intervening sequence of 18 bases. The germline V gene (reference sequence) yields LGHDT for CDR1 and YNNKEL for CDR2. The CDR3 starts with the cysteine, ends with the phenylalanine, and has 18 residues. Just CDR3 DNA is preserved here, 54 bases in frame from base 1. Here the chain combines TRBV3-1 (or the pseudogene TRBV3-2) and TRBJ2-3, with a tentative D gene TRBD1 over 7 matching bases. The TCR originated in a young woman who had recovered from COVID-19. The sample taken for sequencing was peripheral blood. CDR3 region: CASSQEIPGGRITDTQYF. The DNA sequence follows: TGTGCCAGCAGCCAAGAGATACCAGGGGGGCGGATCACAGATACGCAGTATTTT.